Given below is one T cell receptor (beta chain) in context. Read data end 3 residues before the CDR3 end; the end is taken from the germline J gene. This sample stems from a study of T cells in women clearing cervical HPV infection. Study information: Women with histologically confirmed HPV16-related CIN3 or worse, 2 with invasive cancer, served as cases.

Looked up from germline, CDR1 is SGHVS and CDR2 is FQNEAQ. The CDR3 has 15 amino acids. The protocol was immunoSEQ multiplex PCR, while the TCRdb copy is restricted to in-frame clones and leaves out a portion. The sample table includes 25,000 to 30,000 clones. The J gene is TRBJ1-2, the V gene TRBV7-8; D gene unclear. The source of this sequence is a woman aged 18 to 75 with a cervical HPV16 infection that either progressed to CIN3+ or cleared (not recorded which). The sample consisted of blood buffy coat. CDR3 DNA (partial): TGTGCCAGCAGCTTAGTTGCCCTCAGGAGCTACGAC. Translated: CASSLVALRSYD. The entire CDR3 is CASSLVALRSYDYTF.